This is a list of T cell receptor beta chains from one sample in a study of cytomegalovirus exposure and HLA in healthy donors. TCRdb's copy holds only in-frame clones and misses some; the assay was immunoSEQ multiplex PCR. The table shows under 250,000 clones, with 82% occurring only once. Sequences were obtained from PBMCs. Every receptor here comes from a man aged 40-49 years in good health and CMV-seropositive. Each CDR3 is given with its conserved first and last residue. The order of the fields is V gene, J gene, clone size, D gene, CDR3 DNA, CDR3 protein. A D gene is named only where the DNA matches it firmly. Part of the rows lack a size; the others show once, few, many or a class for expanded clones.

TRBV25-1,TRBJ2-2,NA,TRBD2,TGTGCCAGCAGTGGAGGCGGGAGAGCAGCCGGGGAGCTGTTTTTT,CASSGGGRAAGELFF
TRBV5-1,TRBJ2-1,NA,NA,TGCGCCAGCAGCCCTACGTCTAGCGCCGGTGAGCAGTTCTTC,CASSPTSSAGEQFF
TRBV27,TRBJ1-5,NA,NA,TGTGCCAGCAGCCTTTCACTTTATCAGCCCCAGCATTTT,CASSLSLYQPQHF
TRBV6-1,TRBJ1-5,NA,NA,TGTGCCAGCAGCAAACAGGGCACCCAGCCCCAGCATTTT,CASSKQGTQPQHF
TRBV11-2,TRBJ2-7,NA,TRBD2,TGTGCCAGCAGCTTAGATCTGGCGGGAGCTGGGCGGCAGTACTTC,CASSLDLAGAGRQYF
TRBV27,TRBJ1-1,NA,TRBD1,TGTGCCAGCAGTTTCGCCGGGACAGTGGGCTACACTGAAGCTTTCTTT,CASSFAGTVGYTEAFF
TRBV7-9,TRBJ1-1,NA,NA,TGTGCCAGCAGCCCGGCCGAGACAGAGAACACTGAAGCTTTCTTT,CASSPAETENTEAFF
TRBV28,TRBJ1-2,NA,TRBD1,TGTGCCAGCAGTTCTTTTATGCTCTCCGGGACAGGGGGCGTTAAAGGCTACACCTTC,CASSSFMLSGTGGVKGYTF
TRBV11-2,TRBJ1-2,NA,TRBD1,TGTGCCAGCAGCTTAGTGATGGCAGGGGGTCTAAACTATGGCTACACCTTC,CASSLVMAGGLNYGYTF
TRBV2,TRBJ1-3,NA,NA,TGTGCCAGCAGCGCAGAGGGTGCGGGCCACACAAACACCATATATTTT,CASSAEGAGHTNTIYF
TRBV10-1,TRBJ2-3,NA,TRBD2,TGCGCCAGCAGTGCACGCGCGGGAGGGACAGATACGCAGTATTTT,CASSARAGGTDTQYF
TRBV6-1,TRBJ2-1,NA,NA,TGTGCCAGCTCCCGGGGGATCTACAATGAGCAGTTCTTC,CASSRGIYNEQFF
TRBV19,TRBJ1-1,NA,NA,TGTGCCAGTAGCGACTCGGTGAACACTGAAGCTTTCTTT,CASSDSVNTEAFF
TRBV29-1,TRBJ1-2,NA,TRBD1,TGCAGCGCTCCGGGACAGGGTGTCTATGGCTACACCTTC,CSAPGQGVYGYTF
TRBV27,TRBJ2-7,NA,NA,TGTGCCAGCAGTTGGGCAGGGCAAGGAGTCTACGAGCAGTACTTC,CASSWAGQGVYEQYF
TRBV15,TRBJ2-5,NA,NA,TGTGCCACCAGCGGAAGACAGGTTATCCAAGAGACCCAGTACTTC,CATSGRQVIQETQYF
TRBV6-5,TRBJ1-2,NA,NA,TGTGCCAGCAGTTCGGGGGTGCGGGCTTATGGCTACACCTTC,CASSSGVRAYGYTF
TRBV9,TRBJ2-3,NA,TRBD2,TGTGCCAGCAGCGTAGTGGGAGGGGGCACAGATACGCAGTATTTT,CASSVVGGGTDTQYF
TRBV6-5,TRBJ1-4,NA,NA,TGTGCCAGCAGCCGGACAGAAGTTAAGGAAAAACTGTTTTTT,CASSRTEVKEKLFF
TRBV2,TRBJ1-1,NA,NA,TGTGCCAGCAGTGAAAATCGGCTACAGGGTGAAGCTTTCTTT,CASSENRLQGEAFF
TRBV2,TRBJ2-2,NA,TRBD1,TGTGCCAGCGGTCGACAGGGAGTGGCCACCGGGGAGCTGTTTTTT,CASGRQGVATGELFF
TRBV27,TRBJ2-5,few,TRBD1,TGTGCCAGCAGTCCCCTGGACAGGGGCCAAGAGACCCAGTACTTC,CASSPLDRGQETQYF
TRBV18,TRBJ2-6,few,TRBD1,TGTGCCAGCTCACCTTTAAGGGACAGGGAAGATAGGGCCAACGTCCTGACTTTC,CASSPLRDREDRANVLTF
TRBV5-1,TRBJ2-1,NA,TRBD2,TGCGCCAGCAGCCCGCAGGAGCCAACTAGCGGGAGCTCCTACAATGAGCAGTTCTTC,CASSPQEPTSGSSYNEQFF
TRBV6-5,TRBJ1-5,NA,NA,TGTGCCAGCTGGGGGGGAGTTAGTCAGCCCCAGCATTTT,CASWGGVSQPQHF
TRBV6-5,TRBJ1-5,NA,TRBD1,TGTGCCAGCAGTTACTCCGACAGGGCTCAGCCCCAGCATTTT,CASSYSDRAQPQHF
TRBV7-9,TRBJ1-3,NA,TRBD1,TGTGCCAGCAGCCGATTATACCGGGACAGGGGAAACACCATATATTTT,CASSRLYRDRGNTIYF
TRBV7-9,TRBJ1-1,NA,NA,TGTTCCAGCAGCCGCCCAGGAACTCTGAACACTGAAGCTTTCTTT,CSSSRPGTLNTEAFF
TRBV30,TRBJ1-2,few,NA,TGTGCCTGGAGAGAGACAGCCTATGGCTACACCTTC,CAWRETAYGYTF
TRBV4-2,TRBJ2-1,once,TRBD2,TGTGCCAGTGGTAGCGGGAGGACGAATGAGCAGTTCTTC,CASGSGRTNEQFF
TRBV5-4,TRBJ2-1,NA,TRBD1,TGTGCCAGCAGCCTCGACAGGGACAATGAGCAGTTCTTC,CASSLDRDNEQFF
TRBV2,TRBJ2-2,NA,NA,TGTGCCAGCAGATGGTCTGAGGGCACCGGGGAGCTGTTTTTT,CASRWSEGTGELFF
TRBV28,TRBJ1-2,NA,TRBD1,TGTGCCAGCACCAGACAGGGAGGTGGCTACACCTTC,CASTRQGGGYTF